Following are 3 T cell receptor beta chains from one sample sequenced in a study of blood T cell repertoires in COVID-19. TCRdb keeps only in-frame clones here, not all; method: immunoSEQ multiplex PCR. This sample yields 200,000 or so clones, of which more than 80% are seen a single time; less than 4.5% belongs to the top ten. The sequencing sample was made of PBMCs or T cells enriched from blood (not recorded which). The receptors originated from a woman aged 35 to 49 with acute COVID-19.

A few counts support this clone. The chain carries TRBV28 and TRBJ1-2; D is unresolved. Per germline, CDR1 MDHEN and CDR2 SYDVKM. Trimming removed 6 bases at V and 4 bases at J, with 9 bases between. CDR3 length: 12 residues. The chain's CDR3 is CASSQNIYGYTF. The CDR3 coding sequence is TGTGCCAGCAGCCAAAACATCTATGGCTACACCTTC.

This chain's CDR3 is CASSLRGFSGNTIYF. The DNA of the CDR3 is TGTGCCAGCAGTTTAAGAGGGTTCTCTGGAAACACCATATATTTT. The rearrangement links TRBV28 to TRBJ1-3; D unresolved. V was pared by 2 bases and J by 0 bases, with 8 bases between. Looked up from germline, CDR1 is MDHEN and CDR2 is SYDVKM. The CDR3 totals 15 residues.

This clone was counted once. J is TRBJ1-6 and V is TRBV9; 7 bases map to TRBD1. The ends lost 0 bases at V and 0 bases at J; junction bases unmatched: 12. Germline loops: CDR1 SGDLS, CDR2 YYNGEE. This CDR3 is built from 20 residues. The CDR3 DNA reads as TGTGCCAGCAGCGTAGGGGACAGCGGGTCTTTGAGCTCCTATAATTCACCCCTCCACTTT. Its translation is CASSVGDSGSLSSYNSPLHF.